This T cell receptor (beta chain) was recovered during a study of technical replicates of blood from a few donors (dated 2017 in TCRdb). Receptors were amplified or captured by the immunoSEQ multiplex PCR assay. TCRdb carries this immuneACCESS record with in-frame sequences only. Its versions omit some clonotypes, under half of them owing to an unresolved V gene in the studies checked, with the rest unexplained. The sample data list more than 70,000 clones, and 93% of these were observed just once. The top ten constitute 0.24% of the sample. CDR1 SNHLY and CDR2 FYNNEI are derived from the germline V gene. Relative to germline, V is 7 bases shorter and J is 0 bases shorter, with 13 bases between their ends. Measured from the cysteine to the phenylalanine, the CDR3 is 15 residues long. Only the CDR3 region is kept as DNA, spanning 45 bases read in frame from base 1. Notes on this clone: It has no known antigen specificity. Base qualities are missing; no much larger clone stands one base away.

This sequence uses TRBV2 and TRBJ2-1; D gene: possibly TRBD2, on 5 matching bases. The sequence came from a human donor in good health. The sequenced material came from T cells isolated from PBMCs. The DNA sequence is as follows: TGTGCCAGCATAGGAGGCGTTAGCTCCTACAATGAGCAGTTCTTC. Translated, it reads CASIGGVSSYNEQFF.